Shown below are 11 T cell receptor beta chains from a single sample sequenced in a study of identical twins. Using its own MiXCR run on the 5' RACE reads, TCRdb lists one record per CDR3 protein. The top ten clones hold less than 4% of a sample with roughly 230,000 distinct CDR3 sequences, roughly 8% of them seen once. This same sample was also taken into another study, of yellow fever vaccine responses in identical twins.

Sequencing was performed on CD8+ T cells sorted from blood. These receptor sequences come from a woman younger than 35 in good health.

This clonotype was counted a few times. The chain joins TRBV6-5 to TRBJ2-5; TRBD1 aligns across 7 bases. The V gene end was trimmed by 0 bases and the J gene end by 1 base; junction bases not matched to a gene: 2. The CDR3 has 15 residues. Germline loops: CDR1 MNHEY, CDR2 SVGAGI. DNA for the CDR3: TGTGCCAGCAGTTACTCAGGGGGCTCCCAAGAGACCCAGTACTTC. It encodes CASSYSGGSQETQYF.

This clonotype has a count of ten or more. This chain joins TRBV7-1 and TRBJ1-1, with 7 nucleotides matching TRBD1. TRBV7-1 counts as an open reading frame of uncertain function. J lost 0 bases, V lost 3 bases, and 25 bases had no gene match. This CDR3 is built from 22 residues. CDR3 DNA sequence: TGTGCCAGCAGCTCCATAGTAAGGCTGGACAGGAAAATCCCGGAGATGAACACTGAAGCTTTCTTT. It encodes CASSSIVRLDRKIPEMNTEAFF.

In nucleotides, the CDR3 is TGTGCCAGCAGTGACATGGACAGGGGCACAGATACGCAGTATTTT. This encodes CASSDMDRGTDTQYF. V is TRBV2 and J is TRBJ2-3; 8 positions match TRBD1. V shed 3 bases, J shed 1 base, and the junction held 3 bases outside the gene matches. CDR1 and CDR2 (germline): SNHLY, FYNNEI. This CDR3 contains 15 residues.

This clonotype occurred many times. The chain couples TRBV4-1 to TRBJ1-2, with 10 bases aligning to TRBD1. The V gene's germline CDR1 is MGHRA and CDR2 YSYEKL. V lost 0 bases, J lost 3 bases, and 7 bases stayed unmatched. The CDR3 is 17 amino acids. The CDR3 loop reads CASSQETGGAGYYGYTF. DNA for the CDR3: TGCGCCAGCAGCCAAGAGACAGGGGGCGCGGGGTACTATGGCTACACCTTC.

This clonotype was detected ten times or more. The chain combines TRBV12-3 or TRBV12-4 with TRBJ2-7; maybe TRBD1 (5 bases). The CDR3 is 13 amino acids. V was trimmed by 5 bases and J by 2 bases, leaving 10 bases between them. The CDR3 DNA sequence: TGTGCCAGCAGTCCCCGACAGACCTACGAGCAGTACTTC. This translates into CASSPRQTYEQYF.

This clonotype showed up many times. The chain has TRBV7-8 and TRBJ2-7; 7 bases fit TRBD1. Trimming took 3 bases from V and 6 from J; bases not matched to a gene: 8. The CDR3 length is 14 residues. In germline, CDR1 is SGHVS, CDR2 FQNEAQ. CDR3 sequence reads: CASSFPYRGPEQYF. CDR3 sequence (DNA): TGTGCCAGCAGCTTTCCTTACAGGGGTCCCGAGCAGTACTTC.

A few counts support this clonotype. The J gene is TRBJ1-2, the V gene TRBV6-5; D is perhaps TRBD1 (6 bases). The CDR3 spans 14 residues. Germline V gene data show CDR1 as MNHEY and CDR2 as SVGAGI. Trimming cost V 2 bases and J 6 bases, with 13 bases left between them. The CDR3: CASSYVPGGDGYTF. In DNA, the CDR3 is TGTGCCAGCAGTTACGTCCCGGGGGGCGATGGCTACACCTTC.

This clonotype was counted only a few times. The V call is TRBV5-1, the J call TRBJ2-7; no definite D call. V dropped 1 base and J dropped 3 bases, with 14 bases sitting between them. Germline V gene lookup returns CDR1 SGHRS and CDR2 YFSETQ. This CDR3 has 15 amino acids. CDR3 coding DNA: TGCGCCAGCAGCTTGAGTCTTATACAGAGCTACGAGCAGTACTTC. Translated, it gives CASSLSLIQSYEQYF.

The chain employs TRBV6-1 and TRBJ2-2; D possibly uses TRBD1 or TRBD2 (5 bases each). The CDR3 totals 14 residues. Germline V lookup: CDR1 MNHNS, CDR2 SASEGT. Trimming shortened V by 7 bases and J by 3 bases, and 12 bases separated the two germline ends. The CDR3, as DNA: TGTGCCAGCACCAGGATGGGGGACACCGGGGAGCTGTTTTTT. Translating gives CASTRMGDTGELFF.

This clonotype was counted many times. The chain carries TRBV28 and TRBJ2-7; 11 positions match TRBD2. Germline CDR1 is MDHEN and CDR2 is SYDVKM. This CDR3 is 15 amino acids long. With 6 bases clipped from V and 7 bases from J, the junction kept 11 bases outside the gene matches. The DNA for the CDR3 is TGTGCCAGCAGCCCAACCCTAGCGGGAGGTTCTGAGCAGTACTTC. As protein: CASSPTLAGGSEQYF.

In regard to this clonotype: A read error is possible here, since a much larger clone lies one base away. CDR3 loop: CASPSEADTQNF. In DNA, the CDR3 is TGTGCCAGTCCTAGCGAGGCAGATACGCAGAATTTT. The chain couples TRBV7-9 to TRBJ2-3; perhaps TRBD2 as D (6 bases). This CDR3 is 12 amino acids long. Germline values: CDR1 SEHNR, CDR2 FQNEAQ (reference sequence).